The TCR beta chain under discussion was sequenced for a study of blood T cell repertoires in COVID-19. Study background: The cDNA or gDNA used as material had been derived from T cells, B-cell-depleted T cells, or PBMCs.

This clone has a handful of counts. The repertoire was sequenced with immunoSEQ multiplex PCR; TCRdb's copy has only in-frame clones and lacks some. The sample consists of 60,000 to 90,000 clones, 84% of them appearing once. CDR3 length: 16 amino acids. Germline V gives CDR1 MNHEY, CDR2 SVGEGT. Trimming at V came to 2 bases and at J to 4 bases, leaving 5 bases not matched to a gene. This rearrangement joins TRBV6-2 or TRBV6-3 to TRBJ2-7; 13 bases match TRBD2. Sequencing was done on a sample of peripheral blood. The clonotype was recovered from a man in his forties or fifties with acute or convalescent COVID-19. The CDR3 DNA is TGTGCCAGCAGTTACACAGGACTAGCGGGAGTATACGAGCAGTACTTC. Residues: CASSYTGLAGVYEQYF.